This T cell receptor (beta chain) was sequenced during a study of radiation and T cells in renal cell carcinoma. Overall study: Nephrectomy followed 15 Gy stereotactic body radiation by 4 weeks.

Time point given: blood 2 weeks post-SBRT. The treatment is: 15 Gy SBRT to primary tumor, nephrectomy 4 weeks later. Clones were read by immunoSEQ multiplex PCR, and TCRdb kept only the in-frame ones, dropping some. The sample includes approximately 120,000 clones, around 82% of them seen just once. Trimming stripped 8 bases from V and 4 bases from J, with 24 bases between. Germline V gene data show CDR1 as SGHDN and CDR2 as FVKESK. The CDR3 covers 16 residues. Study findings and constraints: No pretreatment tumor biopsies were available for baseline clonotypes. From baseline, blood top tumor clonotypes peaked at 2 weeks post-radiation.

This clone was detected only once. Its antigen is currently unknown. The sequence came from a man aged 50 or older with renal cell carcinoma. The V and J genes are TRBV14 and TRBJ2-7, with D tentatively TRBD2 (5 bases). The source was blood, collected from a patient whose treatment included radiotherapy and nephrectomy. Written as DNA, the CDR3 is TGTGCCAGCTCGCCCCTGGGGAGTACGAGTAGTTACGAGCAGTACTTC. Translating it yields CASSPLGSTSSYEQYF.